These T cell receptor beta chains were read from a single sample in a study of blood T cell repertoires in COVID-19. Some clones are missing from TCRdb's copy, which holds only in-frame ones; the method was immunoSEQ multiplex PCR. The data contain around 300,000 clones, 89% of them seen just once; the ten biggest clones take up 1.5% to 2%. The specimen sequenced was PBMCs or T cells enriched from blood (not recorded which). Receptors originate from a woman aged 40 to 50 who had recovered from COVID-19. Both conserved end residues are part of each CDR3.

j_call | v_call | cdr3_aa
TRBJ2-7 | TRBV10-3 | CAISGGGPTVFGEQYF
TRBJ1-2 | TRBV5-1 | CASSLGRAYGYTF
TRBJ1-1 | TRBV5-6 | CASSSWGGSTEAFF
TRBJ1-1 | TRBV7-6 | CASSRNRGNTEAFF
TRBJ1-2 | TRBV11-2 | CASSLSDSNYGYTF
TRBJ2-7 | TRBV19 | CASSIVRDRGLEQYF
TRBJ1-2 | TRBV7-3 | CASSLFTIEVGYTF
TRBJ1-4 | TRBV25-1 | CASSDPRKGGEKLFF
TRBJ1-1 | TRBV7-6 | CASSPSTGGRTEAFF
TRBJ2-1 | TRBV19 | CASTPGGTSGIEQFF
TRBJ1-1 | TRBV10-1 | CASSKTGGFTEAFF
TRBJ2-7 | TRBV7-9 | CASSRRRTSGDEQYF
TRBJ1-5 | TRBV19 | CASSTRTGGVHQPQHF